This T cell receptor beta chain was identified in a study of beta chain features in type 1 diabetes (dated by TCRdb to about 2018). For the wider study: Patients and healthy donors did not differ in mean age, gender distribution, total cell number or subset yield. A total of roughly 100 million sorted cells were examined across all samples, and a strong correlation was observed between cell number per subset and RNA yield. The study compared TCRB repertoires of sorted circulating CD4+ T cell subsets between recently diagnosed type 1 diabetes patients and matched healthy donors. Naive and central memory subsets were obtained from all 30 or so donors, but regulatory and stem cell-like memory subsets were isolated from only 8 patients and 8 healthy donors. The study at large found these results: In all four CD4+ subsets, TCRB CDR3 length was moderately but significantly shorter in type 1 diabetes patients. Because cDNA rather than genomic DNA was sequenced, highly expressing activated cells could have been over-represented, although no difference in activation and CD3 levels was found between groups. Fewer insertions and more nucleotide deletions at VDJ recombination sites were observed in patients with type 1 diabetes, implying thymic rearrangement abnormalities. Naive, central memory and regulatory TCRB repertoires appeared to be more alike among patients than among healthy donors. Because small numbers of individuals were included in the HLA sub-analyses, any influence of HLA type on TCRB rearrangement was left unresolved. PCR might favor shorter templates, but patient and control samples were amplified and corrected together, so any skew would affect both groups equally.

The entire amount of isolated RNA was reverse transcribed using the High Capacity cDNA Reverse Transcription Kit, so the sequenced TCRB transcripts were expressed ones. Naive, central memory and regulatory T cell samples underwent deep immunoSEQ sequencing, averaging about 3.57 million total reads per sample. After sorted cells were lysed in RLT buffer, RNA was extracted with DNase-treated RNeasy Micro or Mini kits, with the choice depending on cell number. To prevent cross-contamination, every cell subset was processed on its own, while patient and healthy donor samples were processed together. The immunoSEQ multiplex PCR was used to amplify TCRB sequences from cDNA, generating 87-bp fragments that spanned the CDR3 region. Sequencing of the amplicons was performed on the Illumina HiSeq platform. From the authors' description of their analysis: PCR bias was corrected computationally using synthetic template baselines, and reads within Hamming distance 2 were collapsed, with unmergeable singletons discarded. Reads were aligned against IMGT to assign V, D and J genes, CDR3 length and insertions or deletions at six rearrangement sites. Clonotype counts were normalized to sorted cell number within each subset before computing true diversity and Gini coefficients with the tcR R package. The overlap coefficient, calculated on TCRB nucleotide sequences, was used to measure repertoire sharing. TCRdb holds this immuneACCESS table with in-frame rearrangements only. Some clones are missing; in checked studies, unresolved V genes explain under half, and the rest has no known cause. Clonal size and the V and J genes are those of that table, whereas D and trimming came from the DNA. For this sample the table gives 150,000 to 200,000 clones, of which approximately 9% were detected only once. Approximately 2.2% of the sample rests with the top ten.

The germline V end is reduced by 5 bases and the J end by 4 bases; junction bases left unmatched: 4. From the germline V gene (reference sequence), CDR1 is MNHEY and CDR2 is SMNVEV. CDR3 length: 13 amino acids, cysteine to phenylalanine. The kept DNA is CDR3 alone, 39 bases in frame from the first base. A single peripheral blood draw of around 0.11 L on average was collected from each donor into heparinised tubes. A BD FACSAria II and a panel including CD45RO, CCR7, CD25, CD127, CD95 and CD27 were used to sort naive, central memory, regulatory and stem cell-like memory CD4+ T cells. Purity was above 95% for every sorted population. PBMCs were isolated right away by Lymphoprep density gradient centrifugation and were stained directly, without culture. Samples were stained and sorted in pairs, with one healthy donor and one patient per experiment, so that batch effects were minimized. This clone came up a few times. The antigen it binds to is not known. Within one base of it there is no much larger clone, and no base qualities were kept.

The specimen was central memory CD4+ T cells from blood. Rearrangement joined TRBV27 to TRBJ2-5; 7 bases in the junction line up with TRBD2. The clonotype was recovered from a woman aged 18 to 35 in good health. DNA sequence: TGTGCCAGCAGTGCGGGGGTGGGAGAGACCCAGTACTTC. Translated, this gives CASSAGVGETQYF.